This T cell receptor (beta chain) was obtained from a study of T cell repertoires in cytomegalovirus infection. Study-wide context: Public TCR beta signatures marked donors with CMV infection and the matching HLA.

Germline CDR1 SEHNR, CDR2 FQNEAQ (reference sequence). V lost 5 bases, J lost 8 bases, and 8 bases stayed unmatched. The CDR3 runs to 14 residues. TCRdb reprocessed the reads with MiXCR, giving one entry per CDR3 protein. The sample holds roughly 990,000 distinct CDR3 sequences, less than 35% seen once. With respect to this clonotype: The target antigen is unknown.

The rearrangement joins TRBV7-9 to TRBJ1-4; TRBD1 matches at 7 bases. The receptor was isolated from a human donor in good health (CMV status not recorded). Some clones in this sample may be carry-over from other donors' samples. This specimen was cultured CD8+ T cells from PBMCs, taken from culture after CMV antigen stimulation. The CDR3 region is CASSPPGQREKLFF. CDR3 bases: TGTGCCAGCAGCCCCCCGGGACAGCGCGAAAAACTGTTTTTT.